Following are 23 T cell receptor beta chains from one sample sequenced in a study of cytomegalovirus exposure and HLA in healthy donors. The PCR made use of 60 Vbeta and 13 Jbeta primers. Clones were sequenced by immunoSEQ multiplex PCR, and TCRdb holds only the in-frame ones, with some missing. The top ten clones hold 2% to 2.5% of a sample with about 160,000 clones, 85% of them seen once. The sequenced material came from PBMCs. The receptors come from a young man in good health and CMV-seropositive.

This clone came up once. The V gene is TRBV7-2, the J gene TRBJ2-7; 10 positions agree with TRBD1. Unmatched junction bases numbered 8, after V lost 5 bases and J lost 4 bases. Germline V CDR1 and CDR2: SGHTA, FQGNSA. This CDR3 has 15 amino acids. The CDR3 region is CASSDRDRGRYEQYF. The CDR3 DNA sequence: TGTGCCAGCAGCGACCGGGACAGGGGCCGATACGAGCAGTACTTC.

The rearrangement links TRBV5-1 to TRBJ1-1, with 7 nucleotides matching TRBD1. Germline-derived CDR1 and CDR2 are SGHRS and YFSETQ. V dropped 3 bases and J dropped 3; count of bases not matched to a gene: 8. The CDR3 extends over 15 amino acids. The CDR3 spells CASSSTGSMDTEAFF. CDR3 sequence (DNA): TGCGCCAGCAGCTCGACAGGGTCTATGGACACTGAAGCTTTCTTT.

The CDR3 DNA is TGTGCCAGCAGCACCAGGGCGTGGGCTTTCTTT. Protein: CASSTRAWAFF. V and J are TRBV2 and TRBJ1-1; D may be TRBD1 (5 bases). Germline V gives CDR1 SNHLY, CDR2 FYNNEI. The CDR3 contains 11 residues. Between the trimmed V and J ends, which lost 6 bases and 11 bases, there was a span of 13 bases.

The genes are TRBV30 and TRBJ1-2; possible D gene TRBD1, 6 bases. The V and J ends lost 2 bases and 2 bases respectively, with 15 bases between them. The germline CDR1 and CDR2 sequences are GTSNPN and SVGIG (reference sequence). This CDR3 has 15 amino acids. CDR3 sequence: CAWSPHGQGNYGYTF. CDR3 DNA sequence: TGTGCCTGGAGTCCCCATGGGCAGGGGAACTATGGCTACACCTTC.

The chain is built from TRBV4-2 and TRBJ1-1; weak D call: TRBD1 (5 bases). CDR1 is LGHNA and CDR2 is YNFKEQ in the germline V gene. This CDR3 is built from 15 residues. Trimming took 5 bases from V and 3 from J, leaving 16 bases between them. The CDR3 DNA sequence: TGTGCCAGCAGCAAAAGGGGAGGGGAGGACACTGAAGCTTTCTTT. As protein: CASSKRGGEDTEAFF.

The chain employs TRBV30 and TRBJ1-1; no clear D. With 1 base removed from V and 11 bases from J, the gap between germline ends came to 11 bases. CDR1 is GTSNPN, CDR2 SVGIG, per germline (reference sequence). The CDR3 length is 11 residues. DNA for the CDR3: TGTGCCTGGAGTGGACGAGAACAGGCTTTCTTT. Protein sequence: CAWSGREQAFF. The variable domain in full, with the rest retrieved from reference TRBV30 and TRBJ1-1, is SQTIHQWPATLVQPVGSPLSLECTVEGTSNPNLYWYRQAAGRGLQLLFYSVGIGQISSEVPQNLSASRPQDRQFILSSKKLLLSDSGFYLCAWSGREQAFFGQGTRLTVV.

The chain has TRBV2 and TRBJ2-1; D might be TRBD2 (7 bases). Germline CDR1 reads SNHLY; CDR2 reads FYNNEI. There are 17 residues in the CDR3. The ends were cut back, 0 bases at V and 5 bases at J, with 17 bases in the middle. This CDR3 is CASSEALEGGFDNEQFF. The CDR3 nucleotides read TGTGCCAGCAGTGAAGCGCTTGAGGGGGGGTTTGACAATGAGCAGTTCTTC.

The genes are TRBV11-2 and TRBJ1-4; 7 nucleotides match TRBD1. The CDR3 is 13 residues long. J was trimmed by 12 bases and V by 3 bases; bases with no gene match: 7. Per germline, CDR1 SGHAT and CDR2 FQNNGV. CDR3 coding DNA: TGTGCCAGCAGCTTCCAGGAGCAGGGGGAACTGTTTTTT. This translates into CASSFQEQGELFF.

The chain couples TRBV30 to TRBJ1-5, with D perhaps TRBD1 (5 bases). Germline values: CDR1 GTSNPN, CDR2 SVGIG (reference sequence). This CDR3 region has 13 residues. V was clipped by 1 base and J by 8 bases, with 12 bases between them. The DNA of the CDR3 is TGTGCCTGGAGTGCACAAACAGGCGAGCCCCAGCATTTT. Protein: CAWSAQTGEPQHF.

The chain is built from TRBV14 and TRBJ2-7, with TRBD2 identical over 9 bases. With 4 bases clipped from V and 6 bases from J, the junction kept 13 bases outside the gene matches. Germline-derived CDR1 and CDR2 are SGHDN and FVKESK. The CDR3 loop spans 16 amino acids. CDR3 amino acids: CASSPLYAGGPAEQYF. The CDR3 region has the DNA TGTGCCAGCAGCCCCTTATATGCGGGGGGGCCCGCCGAGCAGTACTTC.

The chain uses TRBV7-6 and TRBJ2-3, with D possibly TRBD2 on 6 matching bases. Germline values: CDR1 SGHVS, CDR2 FNYEAQ. The V end was cut by 5 bases, the J end by 1 base, with 13 bases between. The CDR3 is 15 amino acids. The CDR3 loop is CASSPSDRGTDTQYF. The CDR3 nucleotides read TGTGCCAGCAGCCCTAGCGATAGGGGCACAGATACGCAGTATTTT.

This clone was seen once. The CDR3 coding sequence is TGTGCCAGCCGTCCGGGGGGGGGTATGAACACTGAAGCTTTCTTT. Translated: CASRPGGGMNTEAFF. The chain combines TRBV6-1 with TRBJ1-1; D might be TRBD1 (5 bases). The CDR3 is made up of 15 amino acids. V lost 8 bases and J lost 0, with 16 bases in between. In germline, CDR1 is MNHNS, CDR2 SASEGT.

V and J are TRBV6-1 and TRBJ1-2, with 7 bases identical to TRBD1. The CDR3 has 14 amino acids. CDR1 and CDR2 (germline): MNHNS, SASEGT. Trimming cost V 2 bases and J 8 bases; bases outside gene matches: 8. The CDR3 bases are TGTGCCAGCAGTGAAAGGGGGCCAGGACGGGGCTACACCTTC. This codes for CASSERGPGRGYTF.

V and J are TRBV7-9 and TRBJ1-1, with D possibly being TRBD1 (5 bases). The length of the CDR3 is 15 residues. Trimming took off 1 base at V and 3 bases at J, with 12 bases between the two ends. Germline CDR1 and CDR2: SEHNR and FQNEAQ (reference sequence). The CDR3 nucleotides read TGTGCCAGCAGCTTAGGGACATCGGTCGACACTGAAGCTTTCTTT. Amino acid sequence: CASSLGTSVDTEAFF.

This rearrangement joins TRBV9 to TRBJ1-5; 10 bases fit TRBD1. Germline V gives CDR1 SGDLS, CDR2 YYNGEE. Trimming took 0 bases from V and 7 from J; bases not matched to a gene: 10. The CDR3 contains 17 residues. CDR3 bases: TGTGCCAGCAGCGTAGGAAGGGCCGGGACAGGGGACCAGCCCCAGCATTTT. Protein sequence: CASSVGRAGTGDQPQHF.

The chain has TRBV4-3 and TRBJ1-6; tentative D call: TRBD1 (6 bases). CDR1 and CDR2 (germline): LGHNA, YSLEER. V lost 0 bases and J 6 bases, leaving 12 bases between the germline ends. This CDR3 comprises 16 residues. CDR3 sequence reads: CASSQDSRGSNSPLHF. In DNA, the CDR3 is TGCGCCAGCAGCCAAGATTCAAGGGGGAGTAATTCACCCCTCCACTTT.

V gene TRBV11-3 combines with J gene TRBJ2-1, with 13 bases identical to TRBD2. After removal of 5 bases from V and 12 bases from J, the junction contained 13 bases not matched to a gene. The CDR3 is 16 residues long. Germline CDR1 and CDR2: SGHNT and YENEEA. The CDR3 loop reads CASSLRLAGGPSLQFF. The CDR3 nucleotides are TGTGCCAGCAGCCTCCGACTAGCGGGGGGTCCCTCCCTGCAGTTCTTC.

This chain joins TRBV7-3 and TRBJ2-7; 8 bases agree with TRBD1. After removal of 5 bases from V and 3 bases from J, the junction contained 3 bases not matched to a gene. CDR3 length equals 13 residues. The germline V gene encodes CDR1 SGHTA and CDR2 FQGTGA. CDR3 DNA: TGTGCCAGCAGCCCAGGGACAGGCTACGAGCAGTACTTC. This codes for CASSPGTGYEQYF.

The genes are TRBV4-1 and TRBJ1-4; D remains ambiguous. The CDR3 loop spans 15 amino acids. Per the germline V gene, CDR1 is MGHRA and CDR2 is YSYEKL. The V gene lost 5 bases and the J gene lost 5 bases, with 15 bases spanning the gap. The CDR3 DNA sequence: TGCGCCAGCAGCTTGCTCGGGGAAGGAAATGAAAAACTGTTTTTT. Translation gives CASSLLGEGNEKLFF.

The V and J genes are TRBV4-2 and TRBJ1-2, with 7 bases that match TRBD1. The junction had 5 bases not matched to a gene; V was cut back by 1 base and J by 3 bases. Germline assignment: CDR1 LGHNA and CDR2 YNFKEQ. The CDR3 sequence is 15 residues long. The CDR3 DNA reads as TGTGCCAGCAGCCAAGGCCGGACAGGCGACTATGGCTACACCTTC. Its translation is CASSQGRTGDYGYTF.

V is TRBV18 and J is TRBJ2-7; 8 bases line up with TRBD1. Trimming cost V 4 bases and J 2 bases; bases outside gene matches: 1. CDR3 length: 13 residues. CDR1 is KGHSH, CDR2 LQKENI, per germline. The CDR3: CASSLQGAYEQYF. In DNA, the CDR3 is TGTGCCAGCTCACTACAGGGGGCCTACGAGCAGTACTTC.

The chain joins TRBV4-3 to TRBJ2-3; 12 nucleotides align to TRBD2. Germline V gives CDR1 LGHNA, CDR2 YSLEER. Trimming at V came to 1 base and at J to 6 bases, leaving 8 bases not matched to a gene. CDR3 size: 17 residues. The CDR3 bases are TGCGCCAGCAGCCAAGGGGGGACTAGCGGGTTAACGGATACGCAGTATTTT. Protein: CASSQGGTSGLTDTQYF.

The gene calls are TRBV11-2 and TRBJ2-5; perhaps TRBD2 as D (6 bases). The CDR3 has 15 amino acids. V lost 5 bases, J lost 1 base, and 14 bases lay in between. Per germline, CDR1 SGHAT and CDR2 FQNNGV. CDR3 in amino acids: CASSPQYGGQETQYF. CDR3 nucleotide sequence: TGTGCCAGCAGCCCACAATACGGGGGCCAAGAGACCCAGTACTTC. The full variable domain, in which reference TRBV11-2 and TRBJ2-5 provide the parts outside the CDR3, is EAGVAQSPRYKIIEKRQSVAFWCNPISGHATLYWYQQILGQGPKLLIQFQNNGVVDDSQLPKDRFSAERLKGVDSTLKIQPAKLEDSAVYLCASSPQYGGQETQYFGPGTRLLVL.